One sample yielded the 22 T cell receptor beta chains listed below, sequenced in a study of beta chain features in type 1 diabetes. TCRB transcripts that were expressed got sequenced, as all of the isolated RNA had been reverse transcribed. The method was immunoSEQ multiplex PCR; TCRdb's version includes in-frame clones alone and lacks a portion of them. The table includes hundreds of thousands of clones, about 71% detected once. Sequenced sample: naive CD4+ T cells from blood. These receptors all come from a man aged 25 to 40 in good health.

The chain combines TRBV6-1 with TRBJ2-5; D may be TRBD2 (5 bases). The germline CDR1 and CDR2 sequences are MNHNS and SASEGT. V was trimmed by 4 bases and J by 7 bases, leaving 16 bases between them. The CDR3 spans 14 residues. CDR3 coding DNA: TGTGCCAGCAGTGTTTGGGCGGGTGATGGGACCCAGTACTTC. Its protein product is CASSVWAGDGTQYF.

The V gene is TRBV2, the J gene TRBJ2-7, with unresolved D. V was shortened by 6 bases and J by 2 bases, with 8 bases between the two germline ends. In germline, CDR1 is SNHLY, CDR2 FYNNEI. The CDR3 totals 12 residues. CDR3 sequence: CASRKGTYEQYF. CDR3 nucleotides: TGTGCCAGCAGGAAAGGGACCTACGAGCAGTACTTC.

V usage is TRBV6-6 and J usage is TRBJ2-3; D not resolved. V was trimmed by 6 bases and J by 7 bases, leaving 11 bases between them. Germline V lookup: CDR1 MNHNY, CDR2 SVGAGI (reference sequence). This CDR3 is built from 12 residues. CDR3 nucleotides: TGTGCCAGCAGCCCCATAGTGAATACGCAGTATTTT. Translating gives CASSPIVNTQYF.

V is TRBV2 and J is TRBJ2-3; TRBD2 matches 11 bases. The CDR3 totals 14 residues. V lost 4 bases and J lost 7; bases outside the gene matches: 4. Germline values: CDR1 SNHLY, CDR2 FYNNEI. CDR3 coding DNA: TGTGCCAGCAGTGCGACTAGCGGGGTCTATACGCAGTATTTT. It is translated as CASSATSGVYTQYF.

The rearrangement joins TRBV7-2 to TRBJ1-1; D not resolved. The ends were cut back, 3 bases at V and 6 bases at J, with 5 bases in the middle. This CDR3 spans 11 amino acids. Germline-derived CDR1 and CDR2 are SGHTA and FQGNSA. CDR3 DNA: TGTGCCAGCAGCTTGTTGGCTGAAGCTTTCTTT. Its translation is CASSLLAEAFF.

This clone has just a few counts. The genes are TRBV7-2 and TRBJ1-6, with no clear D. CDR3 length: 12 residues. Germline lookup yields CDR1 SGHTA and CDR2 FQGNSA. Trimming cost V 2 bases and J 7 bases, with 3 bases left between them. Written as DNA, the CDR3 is TGTGCCAGCAGCTTACGCAATTCACCCCTCCACTTT. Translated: CASSLRNSPLHF.

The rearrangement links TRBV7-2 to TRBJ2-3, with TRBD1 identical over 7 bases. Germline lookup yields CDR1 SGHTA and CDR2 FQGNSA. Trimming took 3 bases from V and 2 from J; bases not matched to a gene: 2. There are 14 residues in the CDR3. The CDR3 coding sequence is TGTGCCAGCAGCTTGACAGGGAACACAGATACGCAGTATTTT. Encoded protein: CASSLTGNTDTQYF.

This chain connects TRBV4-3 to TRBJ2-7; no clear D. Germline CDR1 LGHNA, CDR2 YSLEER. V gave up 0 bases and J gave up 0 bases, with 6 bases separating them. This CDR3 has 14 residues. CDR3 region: CASSQEWSSYEQYF. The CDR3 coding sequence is TGCGCCAGCAGCCAAGAGTGGAGCTCCTACGAGCAGTACTTC.

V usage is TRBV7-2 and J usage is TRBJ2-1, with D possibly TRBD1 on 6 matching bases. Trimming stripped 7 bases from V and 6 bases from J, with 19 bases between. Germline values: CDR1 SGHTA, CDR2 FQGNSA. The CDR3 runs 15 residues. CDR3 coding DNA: TGTGCCAGCACCCCGGCAGGGGTCTTAGGCAATGAGCAGTTCTTC. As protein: CASTPAGVLGNEQFF.

This CDR3 is CASSFDYRGNTEAFF. The CDR3 DNA follows: TGTGCCAGCAGCTTTGATTACAGGGGGAACACTGAAGCTTTCTTT. The chain carries TRBV11-2 and TRBJ1-1, with 7 bases fitting TRBD1. Germline V gene lookup returns CDR1 SGHAT and CDR2 FQNNGV. V gave up 3 bases and J gave up 1 base; unmatched junction bases: 5. The CDR3 is 15 amino acids. The entire variable domain, with the rest obtained from reference TRBV11-2 and TRBJ1-1, is as follows: EAGVAQSPRYKIIEKRQSVAFWCNPISGHATLYWYQQILGQGPKLLIQFQNNGVVDDSQLPKDRFSAERLKGVDSTLKIQPAKLEDSAVYLCASSFDYRGNTEAFFGQGTRLTVV.

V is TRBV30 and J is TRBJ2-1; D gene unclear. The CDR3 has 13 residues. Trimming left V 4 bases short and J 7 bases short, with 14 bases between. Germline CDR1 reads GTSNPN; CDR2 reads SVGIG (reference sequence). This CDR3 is CAWNRQGLNEQFF. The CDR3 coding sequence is TGTGCCTGGAACCGTCAAGGGTTGAATGAGCAGTTCTTC.

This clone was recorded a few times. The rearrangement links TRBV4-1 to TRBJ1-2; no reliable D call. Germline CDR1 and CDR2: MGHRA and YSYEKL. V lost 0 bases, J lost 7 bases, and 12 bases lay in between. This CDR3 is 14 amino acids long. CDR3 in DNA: TGCGCCAGCAGCCAAGATAATGTTCGGGCTGGCTACACCTTC. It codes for CASSQDNVRAGYTF.

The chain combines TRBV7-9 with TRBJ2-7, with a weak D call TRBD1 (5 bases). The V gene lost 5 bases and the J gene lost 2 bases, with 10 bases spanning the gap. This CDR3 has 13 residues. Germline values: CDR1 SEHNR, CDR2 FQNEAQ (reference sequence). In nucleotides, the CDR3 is TGTGCCAGCAGCCCTTTGACAGCCTACGAGCAGTACTTC. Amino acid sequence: CASSPLTAYEQYF.

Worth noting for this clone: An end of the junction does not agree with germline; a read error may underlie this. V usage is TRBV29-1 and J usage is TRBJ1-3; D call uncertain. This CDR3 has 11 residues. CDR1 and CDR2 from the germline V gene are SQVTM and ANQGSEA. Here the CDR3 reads CGGGPGNTIYF. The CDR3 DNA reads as TGTGGCGGAGGGCCTGGAAACACCATATATTTT. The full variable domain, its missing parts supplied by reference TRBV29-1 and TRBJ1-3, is SAVISQKPSRDICQRGTSLTIQCQVDSQVTMMFWYRQQPGQSLTLIATANQGSEATYESGFVIDKFPISRPNLTFSTLTVSNMSPEDSSIYLCGGGPGNTIYFGEGSWLTVV.

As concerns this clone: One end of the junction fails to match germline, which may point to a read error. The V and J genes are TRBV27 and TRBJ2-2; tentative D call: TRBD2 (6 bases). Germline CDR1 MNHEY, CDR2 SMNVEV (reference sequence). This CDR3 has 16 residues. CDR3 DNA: TGTGCCAACAGTCGGAGGGATACTGCGAACACCGGGGAGCTGTTTTTT. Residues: CANSRRDTANTGELFF.

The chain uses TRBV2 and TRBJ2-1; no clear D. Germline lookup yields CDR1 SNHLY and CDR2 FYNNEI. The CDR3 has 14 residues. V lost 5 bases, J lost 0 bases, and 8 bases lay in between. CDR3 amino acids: CASSLANSYNEQFF. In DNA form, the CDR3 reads TGTGCCAGCAGTCTTGCGAACTCCTACAATGAGCAGTTCTTC.

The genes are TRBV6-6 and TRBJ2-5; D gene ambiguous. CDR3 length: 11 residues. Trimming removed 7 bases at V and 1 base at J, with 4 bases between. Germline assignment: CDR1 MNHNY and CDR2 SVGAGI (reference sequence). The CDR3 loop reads CASTFQETQYF. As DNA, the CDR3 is TGTGCCAGCACCTTCCAAGAGACCCAGTACTTC.

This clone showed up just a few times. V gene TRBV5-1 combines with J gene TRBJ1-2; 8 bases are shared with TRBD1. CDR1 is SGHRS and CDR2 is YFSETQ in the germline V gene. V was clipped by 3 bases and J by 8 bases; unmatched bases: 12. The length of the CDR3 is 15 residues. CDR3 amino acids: CASSSPGQVEQGYTF. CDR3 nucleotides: TGCGCCAGCAGCTCACCGGGACAGGTCGAGCAAGGCTACACCTTC.

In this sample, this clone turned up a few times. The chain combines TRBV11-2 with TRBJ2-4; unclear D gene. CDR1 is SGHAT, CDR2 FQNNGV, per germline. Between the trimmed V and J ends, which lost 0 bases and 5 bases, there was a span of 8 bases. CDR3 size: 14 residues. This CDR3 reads CASSLDFSENIQYF. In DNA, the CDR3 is TGTGCCAGCAGCTTAGACTTCAGTGAAAACATTCAGTACTTC. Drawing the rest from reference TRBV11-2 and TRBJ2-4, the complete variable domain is EAGVAQSPRYKIIEKRQSVAFWCNPISGHATLYWYQQILGQGPKLLIQFQNNGVVDDSQLPKDRFSAERLKGVDSTLKIQPAKLEDSAVYLCASSLDFSENIQYFGAGTRLSVL.

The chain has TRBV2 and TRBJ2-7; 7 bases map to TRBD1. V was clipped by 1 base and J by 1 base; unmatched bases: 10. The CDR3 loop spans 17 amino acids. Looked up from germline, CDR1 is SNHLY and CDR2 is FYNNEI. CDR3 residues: CASSEGTYRGPSYEQYF. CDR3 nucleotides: TGTGCCAGCAGTGAAGGGACTTACAGGGGCCCATCCTACGAGCAGTACTTC. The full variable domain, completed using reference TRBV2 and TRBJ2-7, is EPEVTQTPSHQVTQMGQEVILRCVPISNHLYFYWYRQILGQKVEFLVSFYNNEISEKSEIFDDQFSVERPDGSNFTLKIRSTKLEDSAMYFCASSEGTYRGPSYEQYFGPGTRLTVT.

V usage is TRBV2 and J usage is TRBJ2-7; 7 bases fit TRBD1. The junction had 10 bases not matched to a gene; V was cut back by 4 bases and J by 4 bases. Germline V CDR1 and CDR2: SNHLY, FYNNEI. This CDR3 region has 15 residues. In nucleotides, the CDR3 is TGTGCCAGCAGTGCCGGGACAGCTGTGATATACGAGCAGTACTTC. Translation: CASSAGTAVIYEQYF. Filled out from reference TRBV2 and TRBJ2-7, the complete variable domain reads EPEVTQTPSHQVTQMGQEVILRCVPISNHLYFYWYRQILGQKVEFLVSFYNNEISEKSEIFDDQFSVERPDGSNFTLKIRSTKLEDSAMYFCASSAGTAVIYEQYFGPGTRLTVT.

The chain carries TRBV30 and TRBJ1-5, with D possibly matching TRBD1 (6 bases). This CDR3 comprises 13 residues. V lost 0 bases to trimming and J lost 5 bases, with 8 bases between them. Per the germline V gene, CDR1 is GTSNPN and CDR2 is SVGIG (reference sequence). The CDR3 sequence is CAWSVGGHQPQHF. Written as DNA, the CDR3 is TGTGCCTGGAGTGTGGGGGGCCATCAGCCCCAGCATTTT.